This record looks at one T cell receptor beta chain sequence and its context. Trimming took off 5 bases at V and 4 bases at J, with 18 bases between the two ends. Germline V CDR1 and CDR2: SGHNT, YENEEA. The CDR3 runs 16 residues. These data are taken from a study of technical replicates of blood from a few donors. Data came from immunoSEQ multiplex PCR; TCRdb stores just in-frame clones and leaves some out. The profile shows under 85,000 clones, 85% to 95% of them singletons. The chain has TRBV11-3 and TRBJ1-3, with a tentative D call TRBD1 (6 bases). What was sequenced was T cells isolated from PBMCs. The sequence was collected from a human donor in good health. CDR3 DNA: TGTGCCAGCAGCCCTCGGGAACAGGGCACCGGAAACACCATATATTTT. Translating gives CASSPREQGTGNTIYF.